A selection of T cell receptor beta chains follows, all from one sample in a study of cytomegalovirus exposure and HLA in healthy donors. The method was immunoSEQ multiplex PCR; TCRdb's version includes in-frame clones alone and lacks a portion of them. The data show 200,000 or so clones, 81% seen once. The sample comprised PBMCs. These TCRs come from a man aged 45-60 years in good health and CMV-seronegative. The CDR3 runs from the conserved cysteine through the conserved F or W. Each record gives: D gene, clone size, J gene, V gene, CDR3 DNA, CDR3 protein. D genes are given only for firm matches. A row's size may be missing; if present it is once, few, many or a size class.

d_call: .
clone_size: .
j_call: TRBJ1-1
v_call: TRBV5-1
cdr3_nt: TGCGCCAGCAGCCCCGGACAGCAAAACACTGAAGCTTTCTTT
cdr3_aa: CASSPGQQNTEAFF

d_call: .
clone_size: .
j_call: TRBJ2-5
v_call: TRBV4-3
cdr3_nt: TGCGCCAGCAGCCAAGAAAGGGGGATAGAGACCCAGTACTTC
cdr3_aa: CASSQERGIETQYF

d_call: .
clone_size: .
j_call: TRBJ1-2
v_call: TRBV15
cdr3_nt: TGTGCCACCGGCAAGGGGGGGACTCAACAGTATGGCTACACCTTC
cdr3_aa: CATGKGGTQQYGYTF

d_call: TRBD2
clone_size: .
j_call: TRBJ2-1
v_call: TRBV11-2
cdr3_nt: TGTGCCAGCAGTTTTAGCGGGGGGGCCTCCTACAATGAGCAGTTCTTC
cdr3_aa: CASSFSGGASYNEQFF

d_call: .
clone_size: few
j_call: TRBJ2-7
v_call: TRBV29-1
cdr3_nt: TGCAGCGTCTTAATCTTCAGGGTTTTAACCTACGAGCAGTACTTC
cdr3_aa: CSVLIFRVLTYEQYF

d_call: .
clone_size: .
j_call: TRBJ2-3
v_call: TRBV11-2
cdr3_nt: TGTGCCAGCAACGAGAGAGCCACAGATACGCAGTATTTT
cdr3_aa: CASNERATDTQYF

d_call: TRBD2
clone_size: .
j_call: TRBJ2-5
v_call: TRBV7-2
cdr3_nt: TGTGCCAGCAGCCAATCTAGCGGGGGTATATTGGAGACCCAGTACTTC
cdr3_aa: CASSQSSGGILETQYF

d_call: .
clone_size: .
j_call: TRBJ1-2
v_call: TRBV7-2
cdr3_nt: TGTGCCAGCAGAGTAACACGGGAGGGCTATGGCTACACCTTC
cdr3_aa: CASRVTREGYGYTF

d_call: .
clone_size: .
j_call: TRBJ1-6
v_call: TRBV5-1
cdr3_nt: TGCGCCAGCAGCTTGGGGACAGAGGGTAGCTCCTATAATTCACCCCTCCACTTT
cdr3_aa: CASSLGTEGSSYNSPLHF

d_call: TRBD1
clone_size: few
j_call: TRBJ1-1
v_call: TRBV18
cdr3_nt: TGTGCCAGCTCACCGGGACAGACCGAAGCTTTCTTT
cdr3_aa: CASSPGQTEAFF

d_call: TRBD1
clone_size: .
j_call: TRBJ2-3
v_call: TRBV7-3
cdr3_nt: TGTGCCAGCAGTAATACAGGGGGGAATGGGGATACGCAGTATTTT
cdr3_aa: CASSNTGGNGDTQYF

d_call: .
clone_size: .
j_call: TRBJ2-2
v_call: TRBV18
cdr3_nt: TGTGCCAGCTCACGACGGGACTTACCCACCGGGGAGCTGTTTTTT
cdr3_aa: CASSRRDLPTGELFF

d_call: TRBD1
clone_size: .
j_call: TRBJ2-5
v_call: TRBV10-3
cdr3_nt: TGTGCCATCAGTGAGGGACAGGGACTGCACCAAGAGACCCAGTACTTC
cdr3_aa: CAISEGQGLHQETQYF

d_call: TRBD1
clone_size: few
j_call: TRBJ2-3
v_call: TRBV18
cdr3_nt: TGTGCCAGCTCACCACCGAGTAACAGGGGGCAGGATACGCAGTATTTT
cdr3_aa: CASSPPSNRGQDTQYF

d_call: .
clone_size: few
j_call: TRBJ1-6
v_call: TRBV14
cdr3_nt: TGTGCCAGCAGCCAAGACCCGACAAATAATTCACCCCTCCACTTT
cdr3_aa: CASSQDPTNNSPLHF

d_call: .
clone_size: .
j_call: TRBJ1-1
v_call: TRBV7-8
cdr3_nt: TGTGCCAGCAGCCTCTACCTGGACTCCCCTGCCGCTGAAGCTTTCTTT
cdr3_aa: CASSLYLDSPAAEAFF

d_call: TRBD2
clone_size: .
j_call: TRBJ2-2
v_call: TRBV5-6
cdr3_nt: TGTGCCAGCAGCTTTGTGGGGGGGACCGGGGAGCTGTTTTTT
cdr3_aa: CASSFVGGTGELFF

d_call: TRBD1
clone_size: .
j_call: TRBJ2-2
v_call: TRBV27
cdr3_nt: TGTGCCAGCAGTTTGGGACAGGGGGGCACCGGGGAGCTGTTTTTT
cdr3_aa: CASSLGQGGTGELFF

d_call: .
clone_size: .
j_call: TRBJ1-2
v_call: TRBV10-3
cdr3_nt: TGTGCCATCAGTGAGTCCGGGGACTATGGCTACACCTTC
cdr3_aa: CAISESGDYGYTF

d_call: .
clone_size: .
j_call: TRBJ2-7
v_call: TRBV5-1
cdr3_nt: TGCGCCAGCAGCGGCATAATGTCCTACGAGCAGTACTTC
cdr3_aa: CASSGIMSYEQYF

d_call: .
clone_size: .
j_call: TRBJ1-5
v_call: TRBV18
cdr3_nt: TGTGCCACCCGGACAGCTAATCAGCCCCAGCATTTT
cdr3_aa: CATRTANQPQHF

d_call: TRBD1
clone_size: .
j_call: TRBJ2-7
v_call: TRBV5-6
cdr3_nt: TGTGCCAGCAGCTCCGGACCGGGACAGACAACCTACGAGCAGTACTTC
cdr3_aa: CASSSGPGQTTYEQYF

d_call: .
clone_size: once
j_call: TRBJ2-3
v_call: TRBV30
cdr3_nt: TGTGCCTGGATCGGACTGCAGGCAGATACGCAGTATTTT
cdr3_aa: CAWIGLQADTQYF

d_call: .
clone_size: .
j_call: TRBJ1-6
v_call: TRBV30
cdr3_nt: TGTGCCTGGAGTGTACTAAGAGGAGGTGCGCAGTTTAATTCACCCCTCCACTTT
cdr3_aa: CAWSVLRGGAQFNSPLHF

d_call: TRBD1
clone_size: .
j_call: TRBJ2-2
v_call: TRBV29-1
cdr3_nt: TGCAGCGTAGACAGGGGTTACACCGGGGAGCTGTTTTTT
cdr3_aa: CSVDRGYTGELFF

d_call: TRBD2
clone_size: .
j_call: TRBJ2-3
v_call: TRBV7-3
cdr3_nt: TGTGCCAGCAGCTTAGGCCCCTCGTTAAGGCTAGCGGGGACGGATACGCAGTATTTT
cdr3_aa: CASSLGPSLRLAGTDTQYF

d_call: TRBD1
clone_size: .
j_call: TRBJ1-1
v_call: TRBV6-1
cdr3_nt: TGTGCCAGCAGTGAAGATCCGGGACAGGGGACCACTGAAGCTTTCTTT
cdr3_aa: CASSEDPGQGTTEAFF

d_call: TRBD1
clone_size: .
j_call: TRBJ1-1
v_call: TRBV5-1
cdr3_nt: TGCGCCAGCAGCTCGTCGACAGGGGGCTACACTGAAGCTTTCTTT
cdr3_aa: CASSSSTGGYTEAFF

d_call: TRBD2
clone_size: .
j_call: TRBJ2-6
v_call: TRBV5-1
cdr3_nt: TGCGCCAGCAGCAGGGGACTAGCGGGGGGCACTGGGGCCAACGTCCTGACTTTC
cdr3_aa: CASSRGLAGGTGANVLTF

d_call: .
clone_size: .
j_call: TRBJ2-3
v_call: TRBV5-1
cdr3_nt: TGCGCCAGCAGCTTGCGGGGGACGGGGGCAGATACGCAGTATTTT
cdr3_aa: CASSLRGTGADTQYF

d_call: .
clone_size: .
j_call: TRBJ2-2
v_call: TRBV25-1
cdr3_nt: TGTGCCAGCAGTGAATATATCCCGGGGGGCAGAACCGGGGAGCTGTTTTTT
cdr3_aa: CASSEYIPGGRTGELFF

d_call: TRBD1
clone_size: .
j_call: TRBJ2-2
v_call: TRBV7-9
cdr3_nt: TGTTCCAGCAGCTTACTGGGGACAGGGGCCACCGGGGAGCTGTTTTTT
cdr3_aa: CSSSLLGTGATGELFF

d_call: .
clone_size: .
j_call: TRBJ1-4
v_call: TRBV30
cdr3_nt: TGTGCCTGGGCCGGGGGGGGTGAAAAACTGTTTTTT
cdr3_aa: CAWAGGGEKLFF

d_call: TRBD1
clone_size: .
j_call: TRBJ1-2
v_call: TRBV7-9
cdr3_nt: TGTGCCAGCACTCTGACAGGGGGCTATGGCTACACCTTC
cdr3_aa: CASTLTGGYGYTF

d_call: TRBD1
clone_size: .
j_call: TRBJ1-6
v_call: TRBV30
cdr3_nt: TGTGCCCGGAGACAGGGGGCATTTTCACCCCTCCACTTT
cdr3_aa: CARRQGAFSPLHF

d_call: .
clone_size: .
j_call: TRBJ2-5
v_call: TRBV10-3
cdr3_nt: TGTGCCACTGGAGGGGGGGTCGAAGAGACCCAGTACTTC
cdr3_aa: CATGGGVEETQYF

d_call: .
clone_size: .
j_call: TRBJ1-1
v_call: TRBV7-8
cdr3_nt: TGTGCCAGCAGCTTCACTTCATATGAAGCTTTCTTT
cdr3_aa: CASSFTSYEAFF

d_call: .
clone_size: .
j_call: TRBJ1-1
v_call: TRBV27
cdr3_nt: TGTGCCAGCAGTTCCCTTGGGCGTGAGAGAAAAACTTTCTTT
cdr3_aa: CASSSLGRERKTFF

d_call: TRBD1
clone_size: .
j_call: TRBJ2-7
v_call: TRBV5-6
cdr3_nt: TGTGCCAGCAGCGAGACAGGGCGGGTCTACGAGCAGTACTTC
cdr3_aa: CASSETGRVYEQYF

d_call: TRBD1
clone_size: .
j_call: TRBJ2-2
v_call: TRBV12-5
cdr3_nt: TGTGCTAGTGGTTCACAGGGGCTTTCGAGCGGGGAGCTGTTTTTT
cdr3_aa: CASGSQGLSSGELFF

d_call: TRBD2
clone_size: .
j_call: TRBJ2-5
v_call: TRBV18
cdr3_nt: TGTGCCAGCTCACCACCCAGCGGGGGGGTGATCCAGACCCAGTACTTC
cdr3_aa: CASSPPSGGVIQTQYF

d_call: .
clone_size: .
j_call: TRBJ2-2
v_call: TRBV7-2
cdr3_nt: TGTGCCAGCAGCCCAGGGATATCCGCGAACACCGGGGAGCTGTTTTTT
cdr3_aa: CASSPGISANTGELFF

d_call: TRBD1
clone_size: .
j_call: TRBJ2-3
v_call: TRBV7-2
cdr3_nt: TGTGCCAGCAGCTTCGGGCAGGACAGGTCCGTGGATACGCAGTATTTT
cdr3_aa: CASSFGQDRSVDTQYF

d_call: TRBD2
clone_size: .
j_call: TRBJ2-2
v_call: TRBV7-2
cdr3_nt: TGTGCCAGCAGCTCAAGCGGGGGAGGCGGGGAGCTGTTTTTT
cdr3_aa: CASSSSGGGGELFF

d_call: .
clone_size: .
j_call: TRBJ2-3
v_call: TRBV7-2
cdr3_nt: TGTGCCAGCAGCTTAGCGAGGCCTCCTCGCCCAGATACGCAGTATTTT
cdr3_aa: CASSLARPPRPDTQYF

d_call: .
clone_size: few
j_call: TRBJ1-5
v_call: TRBV7-2
cdr3_nt: TGTGCCAGCAGCTTACTCTTCCAGCCCCAGCATTTT
cdr3_aa: CASSLLFQPQHF

d_call: .
clone_size: .
j_call: TRBJ2-7
v_call: TRBV7-2
cdr3_nt: TGTGCCAGCAGCTTTGAGGGGGGGGCAGACGAGCAGTACTTC
cdr3_aa: CASSFEGGADEQYF

d_call: .
clone_size: .
j_call: TRBJ2-2
v_call: TRBV20-1
cdr3_nt: TGCAGTGCTCGGGACAACGGGGAGCTGTTTTTT
cdr3_aa: CSARDNGELFF

d_call: TRBD1
clone_size: .
j_call: TRBJ2-7
v_call: TRBV5-1
cdr3_nt: TGCGCCAGCAGCCTCGGGACAGGCCTCTCCTACGAGCAGTACTTC
cdr3_aa: CASSLGTGLSYEQYF

d_call: .
clone_size: .
j_call: TRBJ2-1
v_call: TRBV29-1
cdr3_nt: TGCAGCGTTGAACCATCCTACAATGAGCAGTTCTTC
cdr3_aa: CSVEPSYNEQFF